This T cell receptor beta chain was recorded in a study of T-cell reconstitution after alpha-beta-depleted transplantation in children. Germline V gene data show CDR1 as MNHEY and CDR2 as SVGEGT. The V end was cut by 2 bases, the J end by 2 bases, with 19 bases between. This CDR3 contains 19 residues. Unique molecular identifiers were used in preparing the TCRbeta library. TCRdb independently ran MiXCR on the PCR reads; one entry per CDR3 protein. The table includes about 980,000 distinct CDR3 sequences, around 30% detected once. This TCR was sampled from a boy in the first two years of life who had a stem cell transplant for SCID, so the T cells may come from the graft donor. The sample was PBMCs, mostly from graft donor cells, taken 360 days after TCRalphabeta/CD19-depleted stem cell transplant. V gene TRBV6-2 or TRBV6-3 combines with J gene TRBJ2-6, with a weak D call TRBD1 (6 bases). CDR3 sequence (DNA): TGTGCCAGCAGTTACGAGACGTGGGGGCGGGCTACTGGGGCCAACGTCCTGACTTTC. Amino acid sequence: CASSYETWGRATGANVLTF.